This TCR beta chain was sequenced in a study of vaccination effects on CD4 cells after COVID-19. Concerning this clone: The antigen remains unidentified.

Method: immunoSEQ multiplex PCR; TCRdb's copy keeps in-frame clones and lacks some. The sample holds tens of thousands of clones, roughly 81% seen once. Under the ViraFEST assay, PBMC were stimulated with viral peptide pools so that antigen-specific CD4+ T cells expanded. Sequencing was performed afterwards. After roughly 10 days in culture, the CD4+ T cells were isolated. The researchers cultured some 1.9 million PBMC per well with about 11 IU/ml IL-2 and roughly 9.4 ug/ml peptides. V lost 0 bases to trimming and J lost 4 bases, with 15 bases between them. In germline, CDR1 is LGHNA, CDR2 YSLEER. The CDR3 runs to 16 residues.

This rearrangement joins TRBV4-3 to TRBJ1-1; D may be TRBD1 (6 bases). This clonotype was sampled from a human donor who received a COVID-19 vaccine. The material sequenced was CD4+ T cells from PBMCs cultured with HCoV-229E spike peptides, taken before COVID-19 vaccination. CDR3 loop: CASSQDLTGRSTEAFF. The CDR3, as DNA: TGCGCCAGCAGCCAAGATTTAACAGGGAGATCCACTGAAGCTTTCTTT.